This T cell receptor (beta chain) comes out of a study of T cell responses to AZD1222 COVID-19 vaccine. Study-wide points: The study found Spike-specific TCR breadth and depth rose after two AZD1222 doses.

CDR3 size: 14 residues. Trimming took 4 bases from V and 8 from J, leaving 16 bases between them. Germline values: CDR1 KGHDR, CDR2 SFDVKD. Measured with immunoSEQ multiplex PCR; TCRdb has only the in-frame clones, and not every one. The table has some 140,000 clones, about 80% seen once. Concerning this clone itself: The antigen is undetermined.

Sequences were derived from peripheral blood, sampled on day 0 of AZD1222 vaccination. The V call is TRBV24-1, the J call TRBJ1-2; D remains ambiguous. This TCR was recovered from an adult in good health. CDR3 DNA sequence: TGTGCCACCAGTGAGCCCCATTGGGTTGGCGGCTACACCTTC. This encodes CATSEPHWVGGYTF.